The 30 T cell receptor beta chains in this list originate from one sample, sequenced in a study of CD8+ T cells in alopecia areata. In each case, RNA was isolated and then reverse transcribed into cDNA as the sequencing template. Sequenced by immunoSEQ multiplex PCR; TCRdb stores in-frame clones only, minus some. The table lists 8,300 or so clones, no singletons, with under 20% in the top ten. Researchers sorted pooled cutaneous lymph node cells on the basis of CD4, CD8alpha, NKG2D, NKG2ACE and other markers. Sequencing used CD8+ T cells sorted from a lymph node. These receptors were taken from a C3H/HeJ mouse with alopecia areata. The MHC haplotype of the strain is H2-k.

This clone has just a few counts. Each gene name is a mouse one. The read stops 4 residues short of the end of the CDR3; the missing end is completed from the germline J gene. This chain joins TRBV13-2 and TRBJ2-7; 11 positions agree with TRBD2. This CDR3 is 15 amino acids long. Germline V gene sequence: CDR1 NNHNN, CDR2 SYGAGS (reference sequence). V dropped 2 bases and J dropped 2; count of bases not matched to a gene: 3. CDR3: CASGEPGLGAYEQYF. The sequenced CDR3 bases are TGTGCCAGCGGTGAGCCGGGACTGGGGGCCTAT.

Comments on this clone: Mouse names are used for the genes. Read data end 4 residues before the CDR3 end; the end is taken from the germline J gene. The chain couples TRBV31 to TRBJ2-1, with D possibly matching TRBD1 (6 bases). The germline CDR1 and CDR2 sequences are GKSSPN and SITVG. V was trimmed by 3 bases and J by 4 bases, leaving 13 bases between them. This CDR3 is built from 14 residues. CDR3 amino acids: CAWSPQGSYAEQFF. The sequenced CDR3 bases are TGTGCCTGGAGCCCTCAGGGGTCTTATGCT.

This clone was picked up many times. Mouse germline and gene names are used. The CDR3 goes on 4 residues after the read ends, and that part is filled in from the germline J gene. This rearrangement joins TRBV29 to TRBJ2-1, with 10 bases fitting TRBD1. This CDR3 comprises 16 residues. The trim removed 0 bases at V and 3 bases at J, leaving 2 bases unmatched. Germline CDR1 and CDR2: MSHET and SYDVDS. The sequenced part of the CDR3 DNA is TGTGCTAGCAGTTTATCGAGGACAGGGGGCTATGCT. Translated: CASSLSRTGGYA. The full CDR3 reads CASSLSRTGGYAEQFF.

This clone is deemed medium-sized. Here the gene names and germline are mouse. The read terminates 4 residues ahead of where the CDR3 ends, so the germline J gene completes it. The J gene is TRBJ1-1, the V gene TRBV13-3; possibly TRBD1 for D (5 bases). V shed 3 bases and J shed 0 bases, with 9 bases lying between them. This CDR3 spans 14 amino acids. Germline CDR1 NNHDY, CDR2 SYVADS. CDR3 DNA, as far as it was read: TGTGCCAGCAGTGGTCAGGGTGCAAACACA. This codes for CASSGQGANT. The whole CDR3 sequence is CASSGQGANTEVFF.

In its sample, this clone ranks as medium-sized. Mouse gene names and germline throughout. Read data end 4 residues before the CDR3 end; the end is taken from the germline J gene. This chain joins TRBV1 and TRBJ2-3; 7 bases align to TRBD2. CDR3 length equals 15 residues. Unmatched junction bases numbered 2, after V lost 0 bases and J lost 2 bases. CDR1 NSQYPW and CDR2 LRSPGD come from the germline V gene (reference sequence). The CDR3 DNA, read in part, is TGCACCTGCAGTGCAGAGTGGGGGGTTGCAGAA. Residues: CTCSAEWGVAE. The CDR3, in full, reads CTCSAEWGVAETLYF.

This clone was observed many times. The germline and genes are mouse ones. The read terminates 4 residues ahead of where the CDR3 ends, so the germline J gene completes it. The V and J genes are TRBV14 and TRBJ2-2, with D tentatively TRBD1 (6 bases). The ends were cut back, 5 bases at V and 0 bases at J, with 14 bases in the middle. CDR1 is SGHDT, CDR2 FRDEAV, per germline. The CDR3 sequence is 16 residues long. The part of the CDR3 DNA that was read is TGTGCCAGCAGCCTAGGGACAACCGCAAACACCGGG. Its protein is CASSLGTTANTG. Given in full, the CDR3 is CASSLGTTANTGQLYF.

By frequency in the sample, this clone is medium-sized (0.01 to 0.1%). Gene names denote mouse genes. The CDR3 end is not reached by the read, which stops 4 residues before it; the germline J gene fills it in. This sequence joins TRBV1 and TRBJ2-5, with TRBD2 identical over 10 bases. CDR3 length equals 16 residues. Trimming took 0 bases from V and 2 from J; bases not matched to a gene: 2. The V gene's germline CDR1 is NSQYPW and CDR2 LRSPGD (reference sequence). The part of the CDR3 DNA that was read is TGCACCTGCAGTGCAGACTGGGGGGGCGCCCAAGAC. Translated: CTCSADWGGAQD. The whole CDR3 sequence reads CTCSADWGGAQDTQYF.

This clone qualifies as medium-sized. Gene names denote mouse genes. The CDR3 extends 4 residues past the end of the read, so its final part is completed from the germline J gene. V and J are TRBV1 and TRBJ1-2, with a possible D match to TRBD1 (6 bases). The CDR3 is 14 amino acids. The V gene's germline CDR1 is NSQYPW and CDR2 LRSPGD (reference sequence). Between the trimmed V and J ends, which lost 2 bases and 2 bases, there was a span of 9 bases. The CDR3 reads CTCSARGSNSDYTF. Incomplete CDR3 DNA: TGCACCTGCAGTGCAAGGGGGTCCAACTCC.

This clone has a count of ten or more. Gene names are the mouse ones. The read ends 4 residues early relative to the CDR3; the germline J gene fills the gap. The rearrangement uses TRBV13-3 and TRBJ2-1; possibly TRBD2 for D (6 bases). The CDR3 has 15 amino acids. Germline V gene data show CDR1 as NNHDY and CDR2 as SYVADS. With 3 bases removed from V and 1 base from J, the gap between germline ends came to 11 bases. CDR3 DNA (partial): TGTGCCAGCAGTGGTGACTGGAGGAACTATGCT. Translated, it gives CASSGDWRNYA. The CDR3 in its entirety is CASSGDWRNYAEQFF.

This clone was found a few times. Gene and germline names: mouse. The CDR3 end is not reached by the read, which stops 4 residues before it; the germline J gene fills it in. The V call is TRBV31, the J call TRBJ2-5; the match to TRBD2 covers 12 bases. Germline values: CDR1 GKSSPN, CDR2 SITVG. J was trimmed by 3 bases and V by 2 bases; bases with no gene match: 6. The CDR3 has 16 residues. CDR3 DNA, as far as it was read: TGTGCCTGGAGTTGGGACTGGGGGGATCCTCAAGAC. Protein product: CAWSWDWGDPQD. The whole CDR3 protein reads CAWSWDWGDPQDTQYF.

This clone was picked up many times. Gene names are the mouse ones. The read ends 4 residues early relative to the CDR3; the germline J gene fills the gap. The V and J genes are TRBV13-2 and TRBJ2-5; the match to TRBD2 covers 8 bases. V dropped 0 bases and J dropped 2; count of bases not matched to a gene: 5. The length of the CDR3 is 16 residues. Germline V gene sequence: CDR1 NNHNN, CDR2 SYGAGS (reference sequence). CDR3 DNA, as far as it was read: TGTGCCAGCGGTGATGCTCTGGGGGGTGGCCAAGAC. This encodes CASGDALGGGQD. The whole CDR3 protein is CASGDALGGGQDTQYF.

By sample share, this clone is medium-sized. Germline and genes: mouse. The CDR3 is cut off 4 residues early in the read; its end comes from the germline J gene. The chain links TRBV17 to TRBJ2-5; D is unresolved. This CDR3 comprises 13 residues. CDR1 and CDR2 from the germline V gene are MNHDT and YYDKIL. The CDR3 loop is CASSSVLKDTQYF. The DNA read from the CDR3 is TGTGCTAGCAGTAGTGTCCTGAAAGAC. Full variable domain (outside the CDR3, taken from reference TRBV17 and TRBJ2-5): DTTVKQNPRYKLARVGKPVNLICSQTMNHDTMYWYQKKPNQAPKLLLFYYDKILNREADTFEKFQSSRPNNSFCSLYIGSAGLEYSAMYLCASSSVLKDTQYFGPGTRLLVL.

At least ten counts were recorded for this clone. The genes and germline here are from mouse. The missing CDR3 end, 4 residues past where the read stops, is filled in from the germline J gene. The chain employs TRBV13-2 and TRBJ2-1; D is unclear. The germline gives CDR1 NNHNN, CDR2 SYGAGS (reference sequence). V was cut by 1 base and J by 2 bases, with 4 bases left in between. There are 13 residues in the CDR3. The CDR3 loop is CASGDSDYAEQFF. CDR3 bases read: TGTGCCAGCGGTGATTCAGACTATGCT.

Details on this clone: Gene labels here are mouse ones. The read comes to an end 4 residues before the CDR3 does, leaving the germline J gene to fill in the end. V gene TRBV29 combines with J gene TRBJ1-2; D unresolved. The germline CDR1 and CDR2 sequences are MSHET and SYDVDS. This CDR3 contains 14 residues. V was cut by 5 bases and J by 0 bases, with 10 bases left in between. The CDR3 DNA, read in part, is TGTGCTAGCAGTCCCCCCACAACAAACTCC. Amino acid sequence: CASSPPTTNS. The full CDR3 protein reads CASSPPTTNSDYTF.

By sample share, this clone is medium-sized (0.01 to 0.1%). The gene symbols are mouse symbols. The CDR3 extends 4 residues past the end of the read, so its final part is completed from the germline J gene. The chain recombines TRBV19 with TRBJ2-7, with D possibly being TRBD1 (6 bases). V was cut by 4 bases and J by 3 bases, with 14 bases left in between. There are 14 residues in the CDR3. Germline loops: CDR1 FNHDT, CDR2 SITEND (reference sequence). The part of the CDR3 DNA that was read is TGTGCCAGCAGTCCCGTCCGGGACAACTAT. It translates to CASSPVRDNY. The entire CDR3 protein is CASSPVRDNYEQYF.

This clone occurred many times. These gene names are mouse names. Sequencing ends 4 residues short of the CDR3 end; the germline J gene provides the rest. V usage is TRBV13-3 and J usage is TRBJ1-1; D uncertain. Per the germline V gene, CDR1 is NNHDY and CDR2 is SYVADS. The CDR3 contains 12 residues. Partial CDR3 DNA: TGTGCCAGCAGTGATACAAGAACA. This translates into CASSDTRT. The full CDR3 reads CASSDTRTEVFF.

This clone qualifies as medium-sized. Mouse germline and gene names are used. The read finishes 4 residues shy of the CDR3 end, and the germline J gene is used to complete it. This sequence joins TRBV16 and TRBJ2-3; 9 bases align to TRBD2. The CDR3 covers 16 residues. Germline lookup yields CDR1 SGHSA and CDR2 FRNQAP. Unmatched junction bases numbered 2, after V lost 1 base and J lost 0 bases. Partial CDR3 DNA: TGTGCAAGCAGCTTAGTGACTGGGGGTAGTGCAGAA. This encodes CASSLVTGGSAE. The complete CDR3 protein is CASSLVTGGSAETLYF.

This clone appeared many times. The genes are named according to mouse. With the read ending 4 residues before the CDR3 end, the germline J gene is used to fill in that end. V usage is TRBV31 and J usage is TRBJ2-2; D might be TRBD1 (6 bases). The CDR3 has 13 residues. Looked up from germline, CDR1 is GKSSPN and CDR2 is SITVG. Trimming took off 8 bases at V and 0 bases at J, with 10 bases between the two ends. This CDR3 is CAEGQANTGQLYF. Incomplete CDR3 DNA: TGTGCCGAGGGACAAGCAAACACCGGG.

Concerning this clone: The genes and germline here are from mouse. The read terminates 4 residues ahead of where the CDR3 ends, so the germline J gene completes it. The chain combines TRBV1 with TRBJ2-4, with D perhaps TRBD1 (6 bases). V lost 2 bases and J 1 base, leaving 7 bases between the germline ends. This CDR3 has 14 amino acids. Germline CDR1 NSQYPW, CDR2 LRSPGD (reference sequence). The CDR3 loop is CTCSANRGQNTLYF. The covered CDR3 bases are TGCACCTGCAGTGCAAACAGGGGTCAAAAC.

The sample holds a few counts of this clone. Any gene name here is a mouse gene name. CDR3 bases read: TGTGCCTGGAGTTACTCAATCCCAAACTCC. It specifies CAWSYSIPNS. Given in full, the CDR3 is CAWSYSIPNSDYTF. V gene TRBV31 combines with J gene TRBJ1-2; no clear D. The sequence runs out 4 residues before the end of the CDR3; the remainder is reconstructed from the germline J gene. Germline values: CDR1 GKSSPN, CDR2 SITVG. Between the trimmed V and J ends, which lost 2 bases and 0 bases, there was a span of 10 bases. The CDR3 spans 14 residues.

This clone has only a few counts. The listed genes are named as in mouse. The read ends 4 residues shy of where the CDR3 ends; the end is completed using the germline J gene. The chain recombines TRBV31 with TRBJ2-1; 12 nucleotides line up with TRBD2. Germline loops: CDR1 GKSSPN, CDR2 SITVG. This CDR3 spans 14 amino acids. This chain's CDR3 is CAWRRLGGRAEQFF. CDR3 DNA (partial): TGTGCCTGGAGACGACTGGGGGGGCGCGCT.

At least ten counts were recorded for this clone. The gene names here belong to mouse. The missing CDR3 end, 4 residues past where the read stops, is filled in from the germline J gene. The chain uses TRBV1 and TRBJ2-1; 8 bases map to TRBD2. J was trimmed by 4 bases and V by 3 bases; bases with no gene match: 5. CDR3 length equals 15 residues. The V gene's germline CDR1 is NSQYPW and CDR2 LRSPGD (reference sequence). The part of the CDR3 DNA that was read is TGCACCTGCAGTGCCGGACTGGGAGTATATGCT. Encoded protein: CTCSAGLGVYA. The CDR3 in full is CTCSAGLGVYAEQFF.

This clone was counted between two and nine times. Each gene name is a mouse one. The DNA ends 4 residues before the CDR3 does, and the rest of the CDR3 is filled in from the germline J gene. This chain uses TRBV31 with TRBJ2-5; TRBD2 aligns across 10 bases. The CDR3 is made up of 15 amino acids. CDR1 is GKSSPN, CDR2 SITVG, per germline. Trimming cost V 0 bases and J 1 base; bases outside gene matches: 1. The DNA read from the CDR3 is TGTGCCTGGAGTCTTGACTGGGGGGACCAAGAC. Translation: CAWSLDWGDQD. In full, the CDR3 is CAWSLDWGDQDTQYF. Using reference TRBV31 and TRBJ2-5 for the parts outside the CDR3, the full variable domain is AQTIHQWPVAEIKAVGSPLSLGCTIKGKSSPNLYWYWQATGGTLQQLFYSITVGQVESVVQLNLSASRPKDDQFILSTEKLLLSHSGFYLCAWSLDWGDQDTQYFGPGTRLLVL.

This clone was counted many times. Gene names denote mouse genes. The sequenced part of the CDR3 DNA is TGTGCCAGCGGTGATGGGACAGGGGAA. Protein: CASGDGTGE. The whole CDR3 region reads CASGDGTGEEVFF. V usage is TRBV13-2 and J usage is TRBJ1-1, with 9 bases fitting TRBD1. The DNA ends 4 residues before the CDR3 does, and the rest of the CDR3 is filled in from the germline J gene. The CDR3 is 13 amino acids. Germline V gene data show CDR1 as NNHNN and CDR2 as SYGAGS (reference sequence).

This clone was observed at least ten times. The genes are named according to mouse. From the germline J gene comes the end of the CDR3, since the read stops 4 residues before it. This rearrangement joins TRBV1 to TRBJ1-1, with 7 bases that match TRBD1. Germline CDR1 reads NSQYPW; CDR2 reads LRSPGD (reference sequence). Trimming cost V 3 bases and J 0 bases; bases outside gene matches: 4. The CDR3 covers 15 residues. CDR3 amino acids: CTCSAWDRANTEVFF. The covered CDR3 bases are TGCACCTGCAGTGCCTGGGACAGAGCAAACACA.

This clone was seen at least ten times. Gene labels here are mouse ones. The CDR3 end is not reached by the read, which stops 4 residues before it; the germline J gene fills it in. The chain uses TRBV13-2 and TRBJ2-1; D possibly corresponds to TRBD2 (7 bases). V shed 0 bases and J shed 0 bases, with 10 bases lying between them. The CDR3 length is 16 residues. Germline V gene data show CDR1 as NNHNN and CDR2 as SYGAGS (reference sequence). CDR3 DNA (partial): TGTGCCAGCGGTGATGCTAGGGGGGCTAACTATGCT. Translated, it gives CASGDARGANYA. The entire CDR3 protein reads CASGDARGANYAEQFF.

Comment on this clone: Mouse gene names apply. The read falls 4 residues short of the CDR3 end, and the missing part is taken from the germline J gene. The chain is built from TRBV19 and TRBJ2-3; TRBD2 matches 14 bases. The germline CDR1 and CDR2 sequences are FNHDT and SITEND (reference sequence). With V trimmed by 2 bases and J by 3 bases, 2 bases remained unmatched. This CDR3 has 16 residues. The part of the CDR3 DNA that was read is TGTGCCAGCAGTATGGGGGACTGGGGGGGCGCAGAA. This codes for CASSMGDWGGAE. The whole CDR3 sequence is CASSMGDWGGAETLYF.

Relative to its sample, this clone is medium-sized. Mouse gene names apply. The read stops 4 residues short of the end of the CDR3; the missing end is completed from the germline J gene. The chain carries TRBV1 and TRBJ2-1; a possible D gene is TRBD1 (5 bases). Trimming removed 4 bases at V and 3 bases at J, with 7 bases between. The CDR3 extends over 13 amino acids. Germline loops: CDR1 NSQYPW, CDR2 LRSPGD (reference sequence). The CDR3 sequence: CTCSEDSYAEQFF. The sequenced CDR3 bases are TGCACCTGCAGTGAAGACAGCTATGCT.

This clone was observed a handful of times. Any gene name here is a mouse gene name. Coverage ceases 4 residues before the CDR3 finishes, and the germline J gene fills in the end. The same CDR3 can be traced to other DNA sequences in this sample. This chain uses TRBV4 with TRBJ2-1; D might be TRBD2 (6 bases). Germline V CDR1 and CDR2: LGHDT, YNNKQL (reference sequence). The V and J ends lost 5 bases and 0 bases respectively, with 8 bases between them. The CDR3 has 14 residues. The CDR3 bases that were read are TGTGCCAGCAGCCTACTGGGTAACTATGCT. Amino acids: CASSLLGNYA. The entire CDR3 protein reads CASSLLGNYAEQFF. The whole variable domain, filled in from reference TRBV4 and TRBJ2-1, reads ETAVFQTPNYHVTQVGNEVSFNCKQTLGHDTMYWYKQDSKKLLKIMFSYNNKQLIVNETVPRRFSPQSSDKAHLNLRIKSVEPEDSAVYLCASSLLGNYAEQFFGPGTRLTVL.

The sample holds many counts of this clone. The gene symbols are mouse symbols. With the read ending 4 residues before the CDR3 end, the germline J gene is used to fill in that end. The V and J genes are TRBV13-2 and TRBJ2-5; D might be TRBD1 (6 bases). Deletions cut 2 bases from V and 0 bases from J, with 10 bases between. Germline assignment: CDR1 NNHNN and CDR2 SYGAGS (reference sequence). CDR3 length equals 15 residues. The CDR3 here is CASGETGFNQDTQYF. CDR3 bases read: TGTGCCAGCGGTGAAACAGGGTTTAACCAAGAC.